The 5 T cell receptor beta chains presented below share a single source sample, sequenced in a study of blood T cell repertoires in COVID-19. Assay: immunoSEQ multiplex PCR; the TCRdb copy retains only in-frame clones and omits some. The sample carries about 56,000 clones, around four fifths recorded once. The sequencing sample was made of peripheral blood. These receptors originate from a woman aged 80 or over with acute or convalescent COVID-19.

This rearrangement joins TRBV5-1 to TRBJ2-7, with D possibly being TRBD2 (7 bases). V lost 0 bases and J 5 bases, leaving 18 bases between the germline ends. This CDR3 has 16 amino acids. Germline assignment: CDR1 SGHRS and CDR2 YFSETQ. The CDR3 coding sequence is TGCGCCAGCAGCTTGGGAGGGGGGGGACTCCCACACGAGCAGTACTTC. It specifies CASSLGGGGLPHEQYF.

The DNA for the CDR3 is TGCAGTGCTAGTGCGAGCGGGCCCAGCTCCTACAATGAGCAGTTCTTC. Translated: CSASASGPSSYNEQFF. The J gene is TRBJ2-1, the V gene TRBV20-1; the D gene is possibly TRBD2 (6 bases). The V end was cut by 3 bases, the J end by 0 bases, with 15 bases between. There are 16 residues in the CDR3. Germline loops: CDR1 DFQATT, CDR2 SNEGSKA (reference sequence).

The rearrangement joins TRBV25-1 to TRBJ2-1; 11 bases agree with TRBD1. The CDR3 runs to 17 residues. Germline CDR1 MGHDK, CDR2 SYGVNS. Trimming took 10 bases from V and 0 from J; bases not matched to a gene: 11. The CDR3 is CATRTGGFPSSYNEQFF. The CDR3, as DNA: TGTGCCACTAGGACAGGGGGCTTTCCGAGCTCCTACAATGAGCAGTTCTTC.

The CDR3 DNA follows: TGTGCCAGCACCCGGGGGGGGACGGACTCCTACGAGCAGTACTTC. Amino acid sequence: CASTRGGTDSYEQYF. The V and J genes are TRBV6-5 and TRBJ2-7; TRBD2 aligns across 8 bases. Losses at the gene ends were 7 bases for V and 0 bases for J; bases not matched to a gene: 8. Germline CDR1 MNHEY, CDR2 SVGAGI. This CDR3 spans 15 amino acids.

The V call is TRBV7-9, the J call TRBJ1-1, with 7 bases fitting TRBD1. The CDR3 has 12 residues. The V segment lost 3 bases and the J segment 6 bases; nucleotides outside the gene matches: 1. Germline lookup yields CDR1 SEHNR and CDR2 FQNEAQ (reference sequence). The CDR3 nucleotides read TGTGCCAGCAGCTTCCAGGGGGCTGAAGCTTTCTTT. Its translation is CASSFQGAEAFF.